This TCR beta chain emerged from a study of T cell repertoires in aging, cancer and after chemotherapy. This clonotype has more than one count but fewer than ten. TRB rearrangements spanning V, D and J were amplified using mixed TRB-A/B primers. TCRdb ran MiXCR on the multiplex PCR reads and lists one entry per CDR3 protein. The repertoire includes approximately 8,800 distinct CDR3 sequences, about 29% of them detected once, and approximately 11% sits in the top ten. Germline V lookup: CDR1 KGHSH, CDR2 LQKENI. The J segment lost 4 bases and the V segment lost 3 bases, leaving 5 bases of the junction unmatched. The CDR3 sequence is 15 residues long. Peripheral blood genomic DNA, not sorted cells or RNA, was the template.

Sequencing was done on a sample of blood. The chain joins TRBV18 to TRBJ2-3; 9 bases map to TRBD1. The TCR originated in a human donor in good health. The CDR3 DNA is TGTGCCAGCTCACCCCGGGACAGGGCGGCAGATACGCAGTATTTT. Translation: CASSPRDRAADTQYF.